The following is a T cell receptor beta chain sequence with its context. Its antigen is still unknown. The junction departs from the called germline gene at one end, perhaps through a read error. This record comes from a study of cytomegalovirus exposure and HLA in healthy donors. Study conclusions and caveats: In a later analysis, donors in an Asian-associated ancestry cluster reportedly had fewer N-insertions in productive TCRs than the cohort mean. In presence/absence analyses, roughly uniform sequencing depth across donors was assumed. 87-base-pair reads could not separate some V segments, including TRBV6-2 and TRBV6-3. It was reportedly the case that the classifier diagnosed cytomegalovirus status with high specificity and sensitivity.

60 Vbeta and 13 Jbeta primers were used in PCR. Only in-frame clones appear in the TCRdb table, and some are missing; sequencing was by immunoSEQ multiplex PCR. The sample includes more than 100,000 clones, about three quarters of them seen just once. The CDR3 sequence is 17 residues long. The germline gives CDR1 MGHRA, CDR2 YSYEKL. The clonotype comes from a woman aged 18 to 35 in good health and CMV-seronegative. Material for sequencing was PBMCs. The chain links TRBV4-1 to TRBJ2-5, with 7 bases lining up with TRBD2. The CDR3 DNA reads as TGCGTCAGCAGCCAAGATAGGGGAGGGGAGTTACAAGAGACCCAGTACTTC. This translates into CVSSQDRGGELQETQYF.